Here is one TCR beta chain with its context. Many counts were recorded for this clonotype. Its antigen is unknown. Base qualities are not provided; no much larger clone lies one nucleotide away. From the germline V gene, CDR1 is MDHEN and CDR2 is SYDVKM. The CDR3 runs 17 residues from the cysteine to the phenylalanine. Of the read, only the CDR3 DNA is kept; its 51 bases are in frame from base 1. A distance of 18 bases separates the germline ends of V and J, which lose 1 base and 5 bases respectively. The data originate from a study of T cells in Graves' hyperthyroidism and ophthalmopathy (dated by TCRdb to between 2018 and 2021). About the full investigation: Peripheral blood was collected at initial diagnosis, before any treatment. Prospective prediction of ophthalmopathy was tested in an independent validation cohort of some 20 hyperthyroidism patients and approximately 17 patients who later progressed to ophthalmopathy. In addition, the study compared T-cell repertoires in thyroid tissue and in blood from five to seven Graves' hyperthyroidism patients. The 90 to 100 discovery patients were randomly divided into training and test sets at a 7:3 ratio. TCR Vbeta CDR3 sequencing of 120 to 150 peripheral blood samples (roughly 43 ophthalmopathy, 75 hyperthyroidism and roughly 17 progressor patients) is reported in the paper. A discovery cohort of about a hundred patients, fewer than 50 with Graves' ophthalmopathy and about 60 with stable Graves' hyperthyroidism, was used to find distinguishing TCR V-J signatures. After sampling, hyperthyroidism patients received methimazole starting at 30 mg daily, and ophthalmopathy patients received high-dose intravenous methylprednisolone.

Study-wide findings and limitations: Most expanded thyroid clonotypes (frequency above 0.001) were also detected in blood, a finding suggesting that blood repertoires may reflect thyroid immune responses. In validation, the model predicted progression to ophthalmopathy a median of about 6 months before onset, with approximately 70% sensitivity and roughly 77% specificity. Sample size was not statistically predetermined, and blinding of investigators to group allocation was not performed. A model built on a 13 V-J signature distinguished ophthalmopathy from stable hyperthyroidism, reaching roughly 88% sensitivity and about 81% specificity in cross-validation and 80%/75% in testing.

The TCR beta CDR3 regions were amplified from the RNA transcripts. For the first round of RT-PCR on the TCR CDR3, the HTBI primer set was used together with the Qiagen OneStep RT-PCR kit. The libraries were constructed in a second round of multiplex PCR and then size-selected and purified. Paired-end sequencing of the libraries was performed with 100 bp reads on an Illumina HiSeq2000. The study's own analysis went as follows. SOAPnuke was used to process the raw data, with reads discarded if the reads contained adapters or uncalled bases, had a mean Phred below 15, or lacked an exact constant-primer or identifier match. COPE v1.2.5 was used to merge high-quality paired reads, and clonotypes were defined as unique nucleotide sequences. MiTCR v1.1 was used to align the clonotypes against IMGT TRBV, TRBD and TRBJ reference segments. Analysis was restricted to V-J combinations with a frequency above 0.0001, which covered 98% to 99.2% of repertoires. The TCS score was defined as F50 (clonal expansion) divided by E x V (chaos), with BLOSUM62-based TCRdist calculated between CDR3 peptides within each V-J. Welch's t-statistics and random forest reduced 500 to 550 V-J features to about 12, which were used in a naive Bayes classifier (R e1071). In-frame beta chains were kept once TCRdb had trimmed the public reads at Q25 with fastp and called clones with MiXCR. CDR3 protein sequences are deduplicated, and each keeps its most common genes and DNA. TCRdb, not the original authors, processed these V and J calls. This sample holds 650,000 to 700,000 distinct CDR3 sequences; roughly 17% were observed only once. The top ten hold 15% to 19% of the sample.

Stable Graves' hyperthyroidism was defined as no progression to ophthalmopathy during 18 months of follow-up. Hyperthyroidism patients were newly diagnosed, with disease duration under 2 months, and aged 18 to 65 years. Patients with uncontrolled infections, other autoimmune diseases, pregnancy or lactation were excluded. Diagnoses were established on the basis of clinical symptoms, serum thyroxine and TRAb, thyroid ultrasound, and orbital computed tomography. PBMCs were separated from approximately 9.9 ml of fresh peripheral blood using Ficoll-Paque density gradient centrifugation. Trizol reagent was used to extract total RNA, and RNA quality was then checked on an Agilent 2100 Bioanalyzer.

This TCR was recovered from a man in his fifties with Graves' hyperthyroidism. The receptor chain draws on TRBV28 and TRBJ1-5; the D region possibly corresponds to TRBD1 (5 bases align). The sample comprised blood. The CDR3 in this case is CASSLYIRDRWDQPQHF. The sequenced DNA: TGTGCCAGCAGTTTATACATCCGGGACCGATGGGATCAGCCCCAGCATTTT.